This T cell receptor (beta chain) stems from a study of shared clonotypes between healthy human individuals. Overall study: Donor ages ranged 18 to 49 years: a couple of women, a few men.

As to this clone: Antigen specificity is unknown.

Researchers partitioned CD4+ cells into CD45RA+ naive and CD45RA-negative memory subsets. From germline, CDR1 is SGHTA and CDR2 FQGTGA. This CDR3 has 14 amino acids. Trimming removed 5 bases from V and 5 bases from J; junction bases left unmatched: 7. General observations from the study: Incompleteness in sorted-subset sequencing, despite large depth, was shown by rarefaction.

Using immunoSEQ multiplex PCR, the repertoire was profiled, and TCRdb retains in-frame clones only, with some absent. Among over a million clones listed, about 84% were seen once. The receptor was isolated from a man younger than 35 in good health. Some clones in this sample may be carry-over from other donors' samples. Sequencing was performed on memory CD4+ T cells from PBMCs. The subset was: CD45RA-negative fraction. V usage is TRBV7-3 and J usage is TRBJ1-1; 8 positions match TRBD1. CDR3 amino acids: CASSPGQGRTEAFF. The CDR3 bases are TGTGCCAGCAGCCCCGGACAGGGCAGGACTGAAGCTTTCTTT. The full variable domain, completed using reference TRBV7-3 and TRBJ1-1, is GAGVSQTPSNKVTEKGKYVELRCDPISGHTALYWYRQSLGQGPEFLIYFQGTGAADDSGLPNDRFFAVRPEGSVSTLKIQRTERGDSAVYLCASSPGQGRTEAFFGQGTRLTVV.